This T cell receptor beta chain was retrieved from a study of blood T cell repertoires in COVID-19. Study context: Whether acute or convalescent, the COVID-19 samples came from the United States, Italy and Spain. Nucleic acid was either cDNA or gDNA, and it came from T cells, B-cell-depleted T cells, or PBMCs.

The J segment lost 0 bases and the V segment lost 10 bases, leaving 3 bases of the junction unmatched. This CDR3 spans 12 amino acids. Authors' data handling: Estimation of nucleated cell counts relied on the amplification of reference gene primers. Some clones are missing from TCRdb's copy, which holds only in-frame ones; the method was immunoSEQ multiplex PCR. That table is the source of V, J and clone size, and D and trimming were worked out from the DNA. This sample carries about 180,000 clones, around 83% of them seen once, and the ten largest clones take less than 2%. Material: peripheral blood. V and J are TRBV12-3 or TRBV12-4 and TRBJ2-7; 7 nucleotides line up with TRBD1. The TCR originated in a human donor in a cohort sampled during active COVID-19. CDR3 protein: CATRDSSYEQYF. The CDR3 nucleotides are TGTGCCACCCGGGACAGCTCCTACGAGCAGTACTTC.